This TCR beta chain is drawn from a study of blood T cell repertoires in COVID-19. For the study at large: Both acute and convalescent COVID-19 samples were obtained from the United States, Italy and Spain. Sources were T cells, B-cell-depleted T cells, or PBMCs; the material itself was cDNA or gDNA.

Under the authors' procedure: Amplifying reference gene primers gave estimates of nucleated cell counts. Measured with immunoSEQ multiplex PCR; TCRdb has only the in-frame clones, and not every one. Clone size and the V and J calls come from that table; the DNA yielded D and trimming. The table has under 300,000 clones, 85% to 90% seen once. Germline-derived CDR1 and CDR2 are LGHNT and FRNRAP. Trimming pared 1 base from V and 6 bases from J, leaving 6 bases between. The length of the CDR3 is 12 residues. The receptor comes from a man aged 55-75 years with acute or convalescent COVID-19. The rearrangement links TRBV12-5 to TRBJ1-2; D is unclear. The sample taken for sequencing was peripheral blood. CDR3 coding DNA: TGTGCTAGTGGTTTGGGAGATGATGGCTACACCTTC. Residues: CASGLGDDGYTF.